This T cell receptor (beta chain) derives from a study of T cell repertoires in cytomegalovirus infection. Study at large: Recently described HLA-C-restricted plus well-studied HLA-B-restricted CMV epitopes were used.

In TCRdb, the reads were re-called with MiXCR into one record per CDR3 protein. The repertoire holds about 470,000 distinct CDR3 sequences, with about 39% as singletons. A note on this clonotype: Its antigen remains unknown.

The receptor was isolated from a human donor in good health (CMV status not recorded). Some clones in this sample may be carry-over from other donors' samples. The sample consisted of cultured PBMCs, taken from culture after CMV antigen stimulation.

The CDR3 sequence is CASTQGGGGGYEQYF. CDR3 bases: TGTGCCAGCACTCAAGGGGGAGGGGGCGGGTACGAGCAGTACTTC. This chain uses TRBV6-5 with TRBJ2-7; possibly TRBD1 or TRBD2 for D (7 bases each). The CDR3 runs to 15 residues. Germline V gives CDR1 MNHEY, CDR2 SVGAGI. V was cut by 7 bases and J by 4 bases, with 20 bases left in between.